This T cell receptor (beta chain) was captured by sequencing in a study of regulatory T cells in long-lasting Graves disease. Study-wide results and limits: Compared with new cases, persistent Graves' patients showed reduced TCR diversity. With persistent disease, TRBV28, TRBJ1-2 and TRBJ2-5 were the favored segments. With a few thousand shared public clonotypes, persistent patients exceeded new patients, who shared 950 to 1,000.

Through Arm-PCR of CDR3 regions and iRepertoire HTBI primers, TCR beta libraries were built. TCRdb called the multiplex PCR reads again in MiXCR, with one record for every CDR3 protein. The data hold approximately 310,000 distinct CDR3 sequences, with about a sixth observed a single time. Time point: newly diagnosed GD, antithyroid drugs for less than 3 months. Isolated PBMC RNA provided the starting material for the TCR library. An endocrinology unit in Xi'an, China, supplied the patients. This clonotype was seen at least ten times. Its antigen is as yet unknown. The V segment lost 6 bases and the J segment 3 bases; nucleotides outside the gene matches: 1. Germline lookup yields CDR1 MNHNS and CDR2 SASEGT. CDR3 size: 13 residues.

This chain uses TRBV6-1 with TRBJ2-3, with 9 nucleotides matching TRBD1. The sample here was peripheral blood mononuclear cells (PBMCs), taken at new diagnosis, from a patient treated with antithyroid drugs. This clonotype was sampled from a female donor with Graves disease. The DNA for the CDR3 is TGTGCCAGCAGGGGACAGGGAACAGATACGCAGTATTTT. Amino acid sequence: CASRGQGTDTQYF.